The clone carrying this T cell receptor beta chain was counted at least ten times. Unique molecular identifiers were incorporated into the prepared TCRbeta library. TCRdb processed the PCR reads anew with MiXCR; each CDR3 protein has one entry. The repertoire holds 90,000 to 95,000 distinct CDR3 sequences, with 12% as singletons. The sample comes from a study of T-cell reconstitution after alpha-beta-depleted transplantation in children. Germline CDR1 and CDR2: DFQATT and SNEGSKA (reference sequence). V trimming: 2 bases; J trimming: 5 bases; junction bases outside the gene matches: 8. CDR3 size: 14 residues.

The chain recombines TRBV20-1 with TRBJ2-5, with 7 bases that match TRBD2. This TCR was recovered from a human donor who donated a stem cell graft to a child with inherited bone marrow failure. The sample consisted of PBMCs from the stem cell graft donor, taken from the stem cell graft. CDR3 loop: CSARKSGGYETQYF. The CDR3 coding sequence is TGCAGTGCTAGAAAATCGGGGGGATATGAGACCCAGTACTTC.